The 13 T cell receptor beta chains below were found in one sample sequenced in a study of cytomegalovirus exposure and HLA in healthy donors. Here immunoSEQ multiplex PCR was the method, and the copy in TCRdb shows in-frame clones only, minus some. The table shows fewer than 90,000 clones, with more than 70% occurring only once. Sequencing was done on a sample of PBMCs. The receptors stem from a woman in her late teens or twenties in good health and CMV-seropositive.

The chain uses TRBV27 and TRBJ1-1, with D maybe TRBD1 (6 bases). V was pared by 2 bases and J by 4 bases, with 14 bases between. CDR1 is MNHEY and CDR2 is SMNVEV in the germline V gene (reference sequence). CDR3 length: 15 residues. CDR3 DNA: TGTGCCAGCAGTTTAAATCCGGGGGGCAGCACTGAAGCTTTCTTT. Protein: CASSLNPGGSTEAFF.

Here the CDR3 reads CAWSKGTAGNTIYF. CDR3 in DNA: TGTGCCTGGAGTAAGGGGACAGCTGGAAACACCATATATTTT. The chain combines TRBV30 with TRBJ1-3; 7 bases line up with TRBD1. Germline V gene sequence: CDR1 GTSNPN, CDR2 SVGIG (reference sequence). The CDR3 length is 14 residues. The trim removed 2 bases at V and 2 bases at J, leaving 3 bases unmatched.

As regards this clone: Other nucleotide sequences in the sample specify the same CDR3. In DNA, the CDR3 is TGTGCCAGCAGTTACTCGCGGGGGGGGACAGATACGCAGTATTTT. As protein: CASSYSRGGTDTQYF. The chain links TRBV6-5 to TRBJ2-3, with 9 bases lining up with TRBD2. Looked up from germline, CDR1 is MNHEY and CDR2 is SVGAGI. This CDR3 contains 15 residues. Trimming removed 0 bases from V and 3 bases from J; junction bases left unmatched: 1.

The CDR3 is CASSLGAGDEKLFF. In DNA, the CDR3 is TGCGCCAGCAGCTTGGGCGCAGGGGACGAAAAACTGTTTTTT. The chain uses TRBV5-1 and TRBJ1-4; D possibly corresponds to TRBD1 (6 bases). The CDR3 runs to 14 residues. Germline CDR1 reads SGHRS; CDR2 reads YFSETQ. V dropped 0 bases and J dropped 8 bases, with 11 bases sitting between them.

The V gene is TRBV11-3, the J gene TRBJ1-1, with D hard to call. The CDR3 contains 12 residues. Germline V gene sequence: CDR1 SGHNT, CDR2 YENEEA. The V gene lost 3 bases and the J gene lost 8 bases, with 10 bases spanning the gap. This chain's CDR3 is CASSFRGGEAFF. The CDR3 DNA is TGTGCCAGCAGCTTTAGAGGAGGAGAAGCTTTCTTT. The whole variable domain, remainder taken from reference TRBV11-3 and TRBJ1-1, is EAGVVQSPRYKIIEKKQPVAFWCNPISGHNTLYWYLQNLGQGPELLIRYENEEAVDDSQLPKDRFSAERLKGVDSTLKIQPAELGDSAVYLCASSFRGGEAFFGQGTRLTVV.

The chain combines TRBV5-1 with TRBJ2-3; possibly TRBD1 for D (6 bases). The CDR3 contains 15 residues. V was shortened by 4 bases and J by 2 bases, with 14 bases between the two germline ends. The V gene's germline CDR1 is SGHRS and CDR2 YFSETQ. Here the CDR3 reads CASSPGQTSTDTQYF. DNA of the CDR3: TGCGCCAGCAGCCCTGGACAGACATCCACAGATACGCAGTATTTT.

Written as DNA, the CDR3 is TGTGCCAGCAGTTACGGGACAGGGGTCCCCGGGGAGCTGTTTTTT. Translation gives CASSYGTGVPGELFF. The chain has TRBV6-5 and TRBJ2-2; TRBD1 aligns across 10 bases. The CDR3 has 15 amino acids. With 2 bases clipped from V and 6 bases from J, the junction kept 3 bases outside the gene matches. Germline V gene lookup returns CDR1 MNHEY and CDR2 SVGAGI.

The V call is TRBV6-1, the J call TRBJ2-7; TRBD2 aligns across 14 bases. After removal of 6 bases from V and 1 base from J, the junction contained 2 bases not matched to a gene. Germline V CDR1 and CDR2: MNHNS, SASEGT. The CDR3 sequence is 15 residues long. CDR3 in DNA: TGTGCCAGCAGAGGGACTAGCGGGGGTTCCTACGAGCAGTACTTC. It is translated as CASRGTSGGSYEQYF.

The rearrangement uses TRBV7-9 and TRBJ1-2, with D perhaps matching TRBD1 (6 bases). Trimming stripped 5 bases from V and 6 bases from J, with 16 bases between. The CDR3 loop spans 14 amino acids. Germline V gene data show CDR1 as SEHNR and CDR2 as FQNEAQ (reference sequence). The DNA for the CDR3 is TGTGCCAGCAGCGGACTAGGGGGTTTTGATGGCTACACCTTC. Its protein product is CASSGLGGFDGYTF.

The chain carries TRBV28 and TRBJ1-6; tentatively, D is TRBD1 (5 bases). The CDR3 has 13 residues. V lost 8 bases and J 13 bases, leaving 18 bases between the germline ends. CDR1 and CDR2 (germline): MDHEN, SYDVKM. The CDR3 is CASGALVLGPLHF. CDR3 nucleotides: TGTGCCAGCGGGGCACTGGTGCTCGGTCCCCTCCACTTT.

This chain uses TRBV27 with TRBJ2-7; 10 bases match TRBD1. The CDR3 spans 14 residues. V shed 4 bases, J shed 2 bases, and the junction held 2 bases outside the gene matches. Germline-derived CDR1 and CDR2 are MNHEY and SMNVEV (reference sequence). The CDR3 nucleotides read TGTGCCAGCAGTTGGACAGGGGGTCCCTACGAGCAGTACTTC. Its translation is CASSWTGGPYEQYF.

The chain carries TRBV4-2 and TRBJ2-2, with D hard to call. The V and J ends lost 1 base and 3 bases respectively, with 15 bases between them. The CDR3 has 17 residues. The germline V gene has CDR1 LGHNA and CDR2 YNFKEQ. The CDR3 loop is CASSQASQDRYTGELFF. CDR3 nucleotide sequence: TGTGCCAGCAGCCAAGCCTCCCAGGATCGGTACACCGGGGAGCTGTTTTTT.

V and J are TRBV9 and TRBJ2-7, with D possibly TRBD2 on 6 matching bases. Germline CDR1 is SGDLS and CDR2 is YYNGEE. Trimming cost V 0 bases and J 1 base, with 11 bases left between them. This CDR3 region has 15 residues. As DNA, the CDR3 is TGTGCCAGCAGCGTAGGGAGGGACGCATCCTACGAGCAGTACTTC. This codes for CASSVGRDASYEQYF.